This is a list of T cell receptor beta chains from one sample in a study of blood T cell repertoires in COVID-19. Measured with immunoSEQ multiplex PCR; TCRdb has only the in-frame clones, and not every one. The sample records 190,000 or so clones, around 80% being singletons. The sequencing input was peripheral blood. The receptors were sampled from a woman aged 80 or over with active or convalescent COVID-19. The CDR3 runs from the conserved cysteine through the conserved F or W. The D gene is left open where the match is weak. Part of the rows lack a size; the others show once, few, many or a class for expanded clones.

TRBV27	TRBJ1-1	NA	NA	TGTGCCAGCAGTCTAGACAGGCGCACTGAAGCTTTCTTT	CASSLDRRTEAFF
TRBV6-5	TRBJ1-2	NA	NA	TGTGCCAGCAATCGACAGTTCTATGGCTACACCTTC	CASNRQFYGYTF
TRBV28	TRBJ2-7	few	NA	TGTGCCAGCATCCCGGGATTATACTCCTACGAGCAGTACTTC	CASIPGLYSYEQYF
TRBV5-1	TRBJ2-5	NA	TRBD1	TGCGCCAGCGACAGGGGTACCCAAGAGACCCAGTACTTC	CASDRGTQETQYF
TRBV6-1	TRBJ1-1	few	NA	TGTGCCAGCAGTGAAGGTACAGGGCAGAACACTGAAGCTTTCTTT	CASSEGTGQNTEAFF
TRBV11-2	TRBJ2-1	NA	NA	TGTGCCAGCAGCTTTGGTACAGGGAACTACAATGAGCAGTTCTTC	CASSFGTGNYNEQFF
TRBV11-2	TRBJ2-5	NA	TRBD1	TGTGCCAGCAGCTGGACAGGGGGAGAGACCCAGTACTTC	CASSWTGGETQYF
TRBV6-1	TRBJ1-5	once	NA	TGTGCCAGCAGTGAATTTGAGAATATCAATCAGCCCCAGCATTTT	CASSEFENINQPQHF
TRBV18	TRBJ1-1	NA	NA	TGTGCCAGCTCACCACCGTCCGTTTGGGGCTCGGGTGAAGCTTTCTTT	CASSPPSVWGSGEAFF
TRBV19	TRBJ2-3	NA	TRBD2	TGTGCCAGTAGTGTCAGCGGGGGGGCGGGAGATACGCAGTATTTT	CASSVSGGAGDTQYF
TRBV24-1	TRBJ1-2	NA	NA	TGTGCCACCAGTGTTGAAGGGGTTGGAGGCTACACCTTC	CATSVEGVGGYTF
TRBV10-1	TRBJ2-5	NA	TRBD2	TGCGCCAGCCACTTTTTTAGCGGGGGGGCGCGCTTAGTTTTTCAAGAGACCCAGTACTTC	CASHFFSGGARLVFQETQYF
TRBV6-6	TRBJ1-2	NA	NA	TGTGCCAGCAGTTACCACAGGGTTGGCTACACCTTC	CASSYHRVGYTF
TRBV6-5	TRBJ2-2	NA	TRBD2	TGTGCCAGCAGCACCCTAGCGGGCACCGGGGAGCTGTTTTTT	CASSTLAGTGELFF
TRBV6-5	TRBJ1-1	NA	NA	TGTGCCAGCAGACCCAGGGGATCCGAGAACACTGAAGCTTTCTTT	CASRPRGSENTEAFF
TRBV12-3/TRBV12-4	TRBJ2-2	NA	NA	TGTGCCAGCCGTAAAACCGGGGAGCTGTTTTTT	CASRKTGELFF
TRBV6-6	TRBJ1-1	NA	TRBD1	TGTGCCAGCAGTCCGCGGACAGGGGGCGCAATTTGGAACACTGAAGCTTTCTTT	CASSPRTGGAIWNTEAFF
TRBV18	TRBJ2-5	NA	NA	TGTGCCAGCTCACCTCACCGCGGGACCGAAGAGACCCAGTACTTC	CASSPHRGTEETQYF
TRBV12-3/TRBV12-4	TRBJ1-1	NA	NA	TGTGCCAGCAGGCAAATGGCCGAAGCTTTCTTT	CASRQMAEAFF
TRBV27	TRBJ2-1	NA	TRBD2	TGTGCCAGCAGCCCAGGGACTAGCCCCTACAATGAGCAGTTCTTC	CASSPGTSPYNEQFF
TRBV19	TRBJ1-5	NA	TRBD1	TGTGCCAGTAGCCCGGGACAGGGGGCGAATCAGCCCCAGCATTTT	CASSPGQGANQPQHF
TRBV5-1	TRBJ2-7	NA	NA	TGCGCCAGCAGCTTGGCAACCTCTGAATCCGGGCAGTACTTC	CASSLATSESGQYF
TRBV19	TRBJ1-3	NA	NA	TGTGCCAGTAGCCTCCAGGGGTCTGGAAACACCATATATTTT	CASSLQGSGNTIYF
TRBV28	TRBJ1-2	NA	TRBD1	TGTGCCAGCAGTTCCCAGTGGACAGGGCGCTATGGCTACACCTTC	CASSSQWTGRYGYTF
TRBV11-3	TRBJ2-5	NA	TRBD1	TGTGCCAGCAGCCAACGGACAGGGCGAGAGACCCAGTACTTC	CASSQRTGRETQYF
TRBV4-2	TRBJ1-6	few	TRBD1	TGTGCCAGCAGCCAGCCTATTACAGGGGGTAATTCACCCCTCCACTTT	CASSQPITGGNSPLHF
TRBV4-1	TRBJ1-2	NA	NA	TGCGCCAGCAGCCAAGATCCGGGCAGGGGACACTATGGCTACACCTTC	CASSQDPGRGHYGYTF
TRBV4-1	TRBJ1-1	NA	NA	TGCGCCAGCAGCCAAGTCGGGGTAGACACTGAAGCTTTCTTT	CASSQVGVDTEAFF
TRBV7-2	TRBJ2-5	NA	TRBD2	TGTGCCAGCACCTCCCGACTAGCGGGGGGGCTGGAGACCCAGTACTTC	CASTSRLAGGLETQYF
TRBV19	TRBJ1-5	NA	NA	TGTGCCAGTAGCACCCCCCCCGGACAGCGTAGCAATCAGCCCCAGCATTTT	CASSTPPGQRSNQPQHF
TRBV20-1	TRBJ2-7	few	TRBD1	TGCAGTGCTAGTCGTCCAGGGGGCGGGTACGAGCAGTACTTC	CSASRPGGGYEQYF
TRBV20-1	TRBJ2-5	NA	NA	TGCAGTGCTAGTCGCGGCGGAGCCTCCCAAGAGACCCAGTACTTC	CSASRGGASQETQYF